The 8 T cell receptor beta chains below were found in one sample sequenced in a study of CD8+ T cells in alopecia areata. Sequencing relied on a cDNA template that was reverse transcribed from extracted RNA. Clones were sequenced by immunoSEQ multiplex PCR, and TCRdb holds only the in-frame ones, with some missing. The table lists fewer than 250,000 clones, 60% of them singletons. The treatment is: oral pan-JAK inhibitor, 5-10 mg twice daily. Source: CD4+ T cells sorted from blood, taken at week 24, from a patient treated with tofacitinib. Source of these receptors: a human donor with alopecia areata.

Only a few counts were recorded for this clone. This chain joins TRBV29-1 and TRBJ2-7, with D perhaps TRBD1 (5 bases). Trimming shortened V by 7 bases and J by 2 bases, and 12 bases separated the two germline ends. The germline gives CDR1 SQVTM, CDR2 ANQGSEA. The CDR3 runs 12 residues. The CDR3 loop reads CSAQRGAYEQYF. The CDR3 coding sequence is TGCAGCGCCCAAAGGGGCGCCTACGAGCAGTACTTC.

There are a few counts of this clone. The chain carries TRBV29-1 and TRBJ1-6; D is unclear. The V end was cut by 4 bases, the J end by 6 bases, with 10 bases between. CDR3 length: 13 amino acids. The germline CDR1 and CDR2 sequences are SQVTM and ANQGSEA. The CDR3 DNA follows: TGCAGCGTTGCGGACCGGACTAATTCACCCCTCCACTTT. Protein sequence: CSVADRTNSPLHF.

The chain joins TRBV11-2 to TRBJ1-1; D is uncertain. The CDR3 loop spans 13 amino acids. Germline V gene lookup returns CDR1 SGHAT and CDR2 FQNNGV. Trimming pared 3 bases from V and 0 bases from J, leaving 5 bases between. CDR3 loop: CASSLALNTEAFF. Here the CDR3 DNA reads TGTGCCAGCAGCTTGGCTTTGAACACTGAAGCTTTCTTT.

CDR3 region: CSANSLYGYTF. As DNA, the CDR3 is TGCAGTGCTAATTCACTCTATGGCTACACCTTC. The J gene is TRBJ1-2, the V gene TRBV20-1; no clear D. The germline V gene has CDR1 DFQATT and CDR2 SNEGSKA (reference sequence). This CDR3 region has 11 residues. Trimming removed 4 bases from V and 4 bases from J, with 7 bases in between.

The genes are TRBV7-3 and TRBJ2-3, with D possibly TRBD2 on 5 matching bases. The V end was cut by 4 bases, the J end by 0 bases, with 8 bases between. Per germline, CDR1 SGHTA and CDR2 FQGTGA. The CDR3 has 14 residues. CDR3 in DNA: TGTGCCAGCAGCTCCCGCGGGAGCACAGATACGCAGTATTTT. This codes for CASSSRGSTDTQYF. The whole variable domain, filled in from reference TRBV7-3 and TRBJ2-3, reads GAGVSQTPSNKVTEKGKYVELRCDPISGHTALYWYRQSLGQGPEFLIYFQGTGAADDSGLPNDRFFAVRPEGSVSTLKIQRTERGDSAVYLCASSSRGSTDTQYFGPGTRLTVL.

V usage is TRBV6-5 and J usage is TRBJ1-2; D is unclear. Germline V gene data show CDR1 as MNHEY and CDR2 as SVGAGI. CDR3 size: 11 residues. Trimming removed 8 bases from V and 8 bases from J, with 12 bases in between. CDR3 region: CASLSSEGYTF. CDR3 sequence (DNA): TGTGCCAGCCTTTCGTCGGAAGGCTACACCTTC.

V and J are TRBV4-3 and TRBJ1-2; D not certain. The CDR3 has 14 residues. The germline CDR1 and CDR2 sequences are LGHNA and YSLEER. Trimming cost V 3 bases and J 7 bases, with 15 bases left between them. CDR3 residues: CASSHAMAAGGYTF. DNA for the CDR3: TGCGCCAGCAGCCACGCAATGGCGGCGGGTGGCTACACCTTC.

This chain uses TRBV2 with TRBJ2-7, with D uncertain. The CDR3 contains 14 residues. Per germline, CDR1 SNHLY and CDR2 FYNNEI. Trimming took 5 bases from V and 2 from J, leaving 13 bases between them. DNA of the CDR3: TGTGCCAGCAGTCGGACGGCCGGACCCTACGAGCAGTACTTC. This encodes CASSRTAGPYEQYF.